Presented here are 14 T cell receptor beta chains from one specimen sequenced in a study of shared clonotypes between healthy human individuals. Here immunoSEQ multiplex PCR was the method, and the copy in TCRdb shows in-frame clones only, minus some. Among approximately 400,000 clones listed, about 96% were seen once. The sequenced sample consisted of memory CD8+ T cells sorted from blood. Subset reported: CD45RO+ cells pooled with CCR7-negative TemRA cells. Receptors originate from a man aged 25 to 40 in good health.

The chain combines TRBV5-1 with TRBJ1-2; D perhaps matches TRBD1 (6 bases). Trimming removed 7 bases from V and 3 bases from J, with 13 bases in between. This CDR3 is 13 amino acids long. Germline V gene data show CDR1 as SGHRS and CDR2 as YFSETQ. The CDR3 is CASGDRPDYGYTF. In DNA form, the CDR3 reads TGCGCCAGCGGAGACAGGCCCGACTATGGCTACACCTTC.

The rearrangement joins TRBV7-8 to TRBJ2-5; either TRBD1 or TRBD2 may supply D (5 bases each). The CDR3 is 14 amino acids. From germline, CDR1 is SGHVS and CDR2 FQNEAQ. The V gene lost 1 base and the J gene lost 5 bases, with 11 bases spanning the gap. In DNA, the CDR3 is TGTGCCAGCAGCTTAGTCCCCTGGGGGGAGACCCAGTACTTC. It is translated as CASSLVPWGETQYF.

This sequence joins TRBV19 and TRBJ2-1, with 11 bases identical to TRBD2. The CDR3 length is 12 residues. The germline V gene encodes CDR1 LNHDA and CDR2 SQIVND (reference sequence). The ends lost 4 bases at V and 15 bases at J; junction bases unmatched: 5. CDR3 nucleotide sequence: TGTGCCAGTAGTACAACTAGCGGGAGTCTGTTCTTC. It specifies CASSTTSGSLFF.

The V and J genes are TRBV28 and TRBJ2-1, with a tentative D call TRBD1 (6 bases). Between the trimmed V and J ends, which lost 4 bases and 0 bases, there was a span of 7 bases. This CDR3 comprises 14 residues. The germline CDR1 and CDR2 sequences are MDHEN and SYDVKM. The CDR3 nucleotides read TGTGCCAGCAGTTCGGGACACTCCTACAATGAGCAGTTCTTC. Its translation: CASSSGHSYNEQFF.

On this clone itself: This specimen includes other DNA sequences encoding the same CDR3. J is TRBJ2-5 and V is TRBV20-1; D gene uncertain. CDR3 size: 10 residues. Per germline, CDR1 DFQATT and CDR2 SNEGSKA (reference sequence). V was shortened by 4 bases and J by 2 bases, with 2 bases between the two germline ends. Here the CDR3 DNA reads TGCAGTGCTACGCAAGAGACCCAGTACTTC. This encodes CSATQETQYF.

The V and J genes are TRBV6-5 and TRBJ1-2, with D uncertain. Trimming shortened V by 2 bases and J by 2 bases, and 6 bases separated the two germline ends. Germline CDR1 and CDR2: MNHEY and SVGAGI. The CDR3 sequence is 13 residues long. This CDR3 reads CASSYGLNYGYTF. DNA for the CDR3: TGTGCCAGCAGTTACGGGTTGAACTATGGCTACACCTTC.

This clone appeared once. The chain employs TRBV5-4 and TRBJ2-2; D uncertain. Germline V gives CDR1 SGHNT, CDR2 YYREEE (reference sequence). The CDR3 has 13 residues. V gave up 4 bases and J gave up 5 bases, with 9 bases separating them. CDR3 sequence (DNA): TGTGCCAGCAGCCCCGGAGCAACCGGGGAGCTGTTTTTT. Translated, it gives CASSPGATGELFF.

This chain joins TRBV28 and TRBJ2-5; 10 bases line up with TRBD2. This CDR3 contains 15 residues. V dropped 8 bases and J dropped 7; count of bases not matched to a gene: 13. The germline V gene encodes CDR1 MDHEN and CDR2 SYDVKM. The CDR3 DNA follows: TGTGCCAGCTCCCTAGCGGGAGTTCGGGAGGGGACCCAGTACTTC. Amino acids: CASSLAGVREGTQYF. The full variable domain, its missing parts supplied by reference TRBV28 and TRBJ2-5, is DVKVTQSSRYLVKRTGEKVFLECVQDMDHENMFWYRQDPGLGLRLIYFSYDVKMKEKGDIPEGYSVSREKKERFSLILESASTNQTSMYLCASSLAGVREGTQYFGPGTRLLVL.

This chain uses TRBV28 with TRBJ2-7, with a possible D match to TRBD1 (6 bases). Trimming shortened V by 1 base and J by 4 bases, and 8 bases separated the two germline ends. The germline gives CDR1 MDHEN, CDR2 SYDVKM. The CDR3 extends over 13 amino acids. DNA for the CDR3: TGTGCCAGCAGTTTATCGCAGGGGTACGAGCAGTACTTC. As protein: CASSLSQGYEQYF.

The chain recombines TRBV18 with TRBJ1-2; maybe TRBD1 (5 bases). V dropped 1 base and J dropped 6 bases, with 18 bases sitting between them. The CDR3 length is 16 residues. The germline V gene encodes CDR1 KGHSH and CDR2 LQKENI. CDR3 protein: CASSPLILGGQDGYTF. In nucleotides, the CDR3 is TGTGCCAGCTCACCACTGATCCTGGGCGGACAAGATGGCTACACCTTC.

The count of this clone is one. The rearrangement joins TRBV11-2 to TRBJ1-2, with D possibly TRBD1 on 6 matching bases. The CDR3 consists of 15 residues. Germline CDR1 reads SGHAT; CDR2 reads FQNNGV. Between the trimmed V and J ends, which lost 2 bases and 7 bases, there was a span of 17 bases. In DNA form, the CDR3 reads TGTGCCAGCAGCTTATACCGGGGGCGCTTAGGTGGCTACACCTTC. It translates to CASSLYRGRLGGYTF.

The chain links TRBV7-9 to TRBJ2-1, with TRBD2 matching over 7 bases. J gave up 4 bases and V 1 base, and 16 bases lay outside the gene matches. Germline V CDR1 and CDR2: SEHNR, FQNEAQ (reference sequence). This CDR3 has 19 amino acids. Here the CDR3 DNA reads TGTGCCAGCAGCTTAGTTGGCGGACGGGAGGTCGGGATTTACAATGAGCAGTTCTTC. It yields the protein CASSLVGGREVGIYNEQFF. Full variable domain (missing parts from reference TRBV7-9 and TRBJ2-1): DTGVSQNPRHKITKRGQNVTFRCDPISEHNRLYWYRQTLGQGPEFLTYFQNEAQLEKSRLLSDRFSAERPKGSFSTLEIQRTEQGDSAMYLCASSLVGGREVGIYNEQFFGPGTRLTVL.

J is TRBJ1-3 and V is TRBV10-3, with 8 nucleotides matching TRBD1. The V gene's germline CDR1 is ENHRY and CDR2 SYGVKD. J lost 5 bases, V lost 3 bases, and 6 bases had no gene match. CDR3 length: 15 residues. CDR3 sequence (DNA): TGTGCCATCAGTGATGGGGCAGGGGGCAGAAACACCATATATTTT. Its protein product is CAISDGAGGRNTIYF.

The J gene is TRBJ2-7, the V gene TRBV5-1; TRBD2 matches 9 bases. CDR1 SGHRS and CDR2 YFSETQ come from the germline V gene. Trimming removed 2 bases from V and 0 bases from J; junction bases left unmatched: 6. The CDR3 is 16 residues long. As DNA, the CDR3 is TGCGCCAGCAGCTTCTATGGACTAGCGAGCTCCTACGAGCAGTACTTC. It is translated as CASSFYGLASSYEQYF.